This T cell receptor beta chain was documented in a study of CD8 T cells in ankylosing spondylitis. Study-level findings and limits: In ankylosing spondylitis patients, matched synovial fluid reportedly showed significant enrichment of disease-linked clones.

Germline values: CDR1 DFQATT, CDR2 SNEGSKA (reference sequence). The CDR3 loop spans 11 amino acids. Trimming removed 7 bases from V and 9 bases from J; junction bases left unmatched: 5. In regard to this clonotype: The antigen remains unidentified.

TCRdb re-analysed the 5' RACE reads in MiXCR, keeping a single row per CDR3 protein. Among about 270,000 distinct CDR3 sequences listed, approximately 30% were seen once. The J gene is TRBJ2-4, the V gene TRBV20-1; 8 bases align to TRBD2. This receptor was taken from a male donor with ankylosing spondylitis or in good health (not recorded which). The sequenced material came from blood, either unsorted or a sorted T cell fraction (not recorded which). DNA of the CDR3: TGCAGTGGCGGGGGGAGGGGCATTCAGTACTTC. Translation: CSGGGRGIQYF.